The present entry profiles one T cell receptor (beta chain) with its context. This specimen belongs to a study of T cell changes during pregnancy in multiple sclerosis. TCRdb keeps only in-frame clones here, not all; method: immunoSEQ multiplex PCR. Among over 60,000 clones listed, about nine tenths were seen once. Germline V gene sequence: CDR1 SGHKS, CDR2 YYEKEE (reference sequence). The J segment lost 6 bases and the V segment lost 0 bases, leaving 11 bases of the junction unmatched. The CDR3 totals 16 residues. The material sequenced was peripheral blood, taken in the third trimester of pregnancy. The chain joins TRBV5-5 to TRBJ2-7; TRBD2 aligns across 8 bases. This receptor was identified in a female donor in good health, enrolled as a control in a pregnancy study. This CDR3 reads CASSLVHGLAGGEQYF. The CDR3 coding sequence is TGTGCCAGCAGCTTGGTTCATGGACTAGCCGGAGGCGAGCAGTACTTC.